These T cell receptor beta chains were read from a single sample in a study of cytomegalovirus exposure and HLA in healthy donors. TCRdb keeps only in-frame clones here, not all; method: immunoSEQ multiplex PCR. This sample carries about 130,000 clones, more than 9% of them seen once, and the ten largest clones take roughly 4.6%. Sequencing input: PBMCs. These receptors came from a woman under 30 in good health and CMV-seropositive. Both conserved end residues are part of each CDR3. The D gene is left open where the match is weak. Not every row has a clone size; where given, it reads once, few, many or a size class.

cdr3_length,v_call,clone_size,d_call,j_call,cdr3_nt,cdr3_aa
16,TRBV7-6,few,NA,TRBJ2-5,TGTGCCAGCAGCTTCGGGATTCTAGCGCACCAAGAGACCCAGTACTTC,CASSFGILAHQETQYF
13,TRBV10-3,NA,NA,TRBJ2-7,TGTGCCATCGCCACAAGGAGCTCCTACGAGCAGTACTTC,CAIATRSSYEQYF
13,TRBV30,many,NA,TRBJ1-5,TGTGCCTGGAGTAAAAAGGGGAATCAGCCCCAGCATTTT,CAWSKKGNQPQHF
12,TRBV28,few,NA,TRBJ1-5,TGTGCCAGCAGTTACAGGGATCAGCCCCAGCATTTT,CASSYRDQPQHF
15,TRBV6-1,many,NA,TRBJ2-7,TGTGCCAGCAGTCCGTCGCCGGGTTCCCGAGACGAGCAGTACTTC,CASSPSPGSRDEQYF
14,TRBV19,NA,NA,TRBJ1-5,TGTGCCAGTAGTATAGGAGTCGTGGATCAGCCCCAGCATTTT,CASSIGVVDQPQHF
12,TRBV11-2,few,NA,TRBJ2-3,TGTGCCAGCAGCCGACAGGACGATACGCAGTATTTT,CASSRQDDTQYF
16,TRBV7-9,NA,TRBD2,TRBJ2-2,TGTGCCAGCAGCTTGGCGGGAGGGTGGAACACCGGGGAGCTGTTTTTT,CASSLAGGWNTGELFF
18,TRBV7-6,NA,TRBD2,TRBJ2-2,TGTGCCAGCAGCTCCGCTCGACTAGCGGGAGGGTTGATCGGGGAGCTGTTTTTT,CASSSARLAGGLIGELFF
14,TRBV9,few,NA,TRBJ2-2,TGTGCCAGCAGCGTAGATCTAGGCAGCGGGGAGCTGTTTTTT,CASSVDLGSGELFF
12,TRBV7-9,few,NA,TRBJ1-1,TGTGCCAGCAGCTTAGGACAGTTTGAAGCTTTCTTT,CASSLGQFEAFF
15,TRBV7-9,NA,TRBD2,TRBJ2-3,TGTGCCAGCAGCTTACGGACTAGCGGGACAGATACGCAGTATTTT,CASSLRTSGTDTQYF
14,TRBV10-3,NA,NA,TRBJ1-5,TGTGCCATCAGTGAGATAAATAGCAATCAGCCCCAGCATTTT,CAISEINSNQPQHF
13,TRBV5-1,NA,TRBD2,TRBJ2-7,TGCGCCAGCGGCCGGGACTACTCCTACGAGCAGTACTTC,CASGRDYSYEQYF
12,TRBV28,few,NA,TRBJ1-3,TGTGCCAGCAGCCTGCGGCGGAACACCATATATTTT,CASSLRRNTIYF
15,TRBV7-9,NA,TRBD2,TRBJ2-5,TGTGCCAGCAGCAAAAGAGCGGGGACGGAAGAGACCCAGTACTTC,CASSKRAGTEETQYF
19,TRBV11-3,few,NA,TRBJ2-6,TGTGCCAGCAGCTTAGCTCGTCTCGGGAGATACAGTGGGGCCAACGTCCTGACTTTC,CASSLARLGRYSGANVLTF
11,TRBV11-2,few,NA,TRBJ2-1,TGTGCCAGCAGCTTAGGTTTTAGGCAGTTCTTC,CASSLGFRQFF
14,TRBV9,few,TRBD1,TRBJ2-7,TGTGCCAGCAGCCCCGGGACAGGGCGATCCGAGCAGTACTTC,CASSPGTGRSEQYF
14,TRBV2,NA,NA,TRBJ2-5,TGTGCCAGCAGTGATCCCAGCGCCGGAGAGACCCAGTACTTC,CASSDPSAGETQYF
16,TRBV7-2,NA,NA,TRBJ2-1,TGTGCCAGCGAGCTCCACGGGAGAATCCCCTACAATGAGCAGTTCTTC,CASELHGRIPYNEQFF
14,TRBV7-9,NA,TRBD2,TRBJ2-3,TGTGCCAGCAGCCGGACTAGCGGCACAGATACGCAGTATTTT,CASSRTSGTDTQYF
13,TRBV4-1,few,NA,TRBJ2-1,TGCGCCAGCAGCCAAGATTTCAGGCGTGAGCAGTTCTTC,CASSQDFRREQFF
15,TRBV6-1,NA,TRBD1,TRBJ1-2,TGTGCCAGCAGTAAAGGGACAGGGGGCGCAGATGGCTACACCTTC,CASSKGTGGADGYTF
14,TRBV28,NA,NA,TRBJ2-3,TGTGCCAGCACCCCGACAGTCAGCACAGATACGCAGTATTTT,CASTPTVSTDTQYF
15,TRBV6-4,many,TRBD2,TRBJ2-1,TGTGCCAGCAGTGACACTAGCGGGAGCTACAATGAGCAGTTCTTC,CASSDTSGSYNEQFF
14,TRBV7-6,NA,NA,TRBJ1-2,TGTGCCAGCAGCTCCCTGCCAGGGACTCAAGGCTACACCTTC,CASSSLPGTQGYTF
15,TRBV12-5,many,NA,TRBJ1-1,TGTGCTAGTGGTTTGACTGGACAGTTGGGGACTGAAGCTTTCTTT,CASGLTGQLGTEAFF
15,TRBV10-2,NA,TRBD1,TRBJ2-7,TGCGCCAGCAGGGTTGCTCGGACAGGGGGCGCCGAGCAGTACTTC,CASRVARTGGAEQYF
11,TRBV30,NA,NA,TRBJ1-2,TGTGCCTGGGGACAGAACTATGGCTACACCTTC,CAWGQNYGYTF
16,TRBV7-9,few,NA,TRBJ2-3,TGTGCCAGCAGCACCCCAGGGCTCGAGGACACAGATACGCAGTATTTT,CASSTPGLEDTDTQYF
13,TRBV5-4,few,NA,TRBJ1-1,TGTGCCAGCAGCTTTTCGTTTGACACTGAAGCTTTCTTT,CASSFSFDTEAFF
18,TRBV27,few,NA,TRBJ2-2,TGTGCCAGCACCGAACTGGGGGGGGCTAGGGGGAACACCGGGGAGCTGTTTTTT,CASTELGGARGNTGELFF
16,TRBV9,NA,TRBD2,TRBJ2-5,TGTGCCAGCAGCATCGGACTAGCGGGAGAAGGGGAGACCCAGTACTTC,CASSIGLAGEGETQYF
16,TRBV30,NA,TRBD2,TRBJ2-1,TGTGCCTGGAGTGTCGGACTAGCGGGACTCTACAATGAGCAGTTCTTC,CAWSVGLAGLYNEQFF
17,TRBV5-6,NA,TRBD2,TRBJ2-1,TGTGCCAGCAGCTTGCAGGCTAGCGGGCCGTCCTACAATGAGCAGTTCTTC,CASSLQASGPSYNEQFF
11,TRBV11-3,few,NA,TRBJ2-5,TGTGCCTCACAGATCCAAGAGACCCAGTACTTC,CASQIQETQYF
12,TRBV7-2,NA,NA,TRBJ2-2,TGTGCCAGCAGCTTTCGGGTCGGGGAGCTGTTTTTT,CASSFRVGELFF
15,TRBV4-1,NA,NA,TRBJ1-1,TGCGCCAGCAGCCAAGATCTCCCGGGATCCACTGAAGCTTTCTTT,CASSQDLPGSTEAFF
15,TRBV6-1,few,NA,TRBJ2-7,TGTGCCAGCAAATACGTGGGACTGGACCCCTACGAGCAGTACTTC,CASKYVGLDPYEQYF
16,TRBV5-1,few,TRBD1,TRBJ2-7,TGCGCCAGCAGCTGGGGGGCCGGGACAGGGGGATTCGAGCAGTACTTC,CASSWGAGTGGFEQYF
14,TRBV27,NA,NA,TRBJ1-1,TGTGCCAGCAGTTTGGGGCGGCTGAACACTGAAGCTTTCTTT,CASSLGRLNTEAFF
14,TRBV2,few,TRBD2,TRBJ2-1,TGTGCCAGCGGCAGATTAGTCGGGAGGGATGAGCAGTTCTTC,CASGRLVGRDEQFF
15,TRBV25-1,NA,NA,TRBJ2-1,TGTGCCAGCAGTGAAGAGGGGGGGTCCTACAATGAGCAGTTCTTC,CASSEEGGSYNEQFF
15,TRBV9,few,NA,TRBJ2-1,TGTGCCAGCAGCGCCCCCGGGAACGGAGACAATGAGCAGTTCTTC,CASSAPGNGDNEQFF
14,TRBV27,NA,TRBD1,TRBJ2-3,TGTGCCAGCAAATGGGACAGGGTGGCAGATACGCAGTATTTT,CASKWDRVADTQYF
13,TRBV5-1,NA,TRBD2,TRBJ2-7,TGCGCCAGCACGGGACTAGCTTTGGACGAGCAGTACTTC,CASTGLALDEQYF
13,TRBV29-1,few,NA,TRBJ1-1,TGCAGCGTTGAGGGACTAATGAACACTGAAGCTTTCTTT,CSVEGLMNTEAFF
12,TRBV29-1,few,NA,TRBJ2-2,TGCAGTGCCCCCCTAGACACCGGGGAGCTGTTTTTT,CSAPLDTGELFF
15,TRBV28,NA,TRBD1,TRBJ1-5,TGTGCCAGCAGTTCATTCCCGGGACAGAATCAGCCCCAGCATTTT,CASSSFPGQNQPQHF
17,TRBV27,few,NA,TRBJ2-2,TGTGCCAGCACCGCGGTTTGGAGGTGGGAGGGGGCCGGGGAGCTGTTTTTT,CASTAVWRWEGAGELFF
15,TRBV28,few,NA,TRBJ1-4,TGTGCCAGCAGTTTGGTGACTAAAAAAGGAGAAAAACTGTTTTTT,CASSLVTKKGEKLFF
14,TRBV18,few,TRBD1,TRBJ1-5,TGTGCCAGCTCACCAGAAAAACACAGGGGCTCCCAGCATTTT,CASSPEKHRGSQHF
16,TRBV5-4,few,TRBD1,TRBJ2-2,TGTGCCAGCAGCTTGGGTAGGGGGACAGGTCCCGGGGAGCTGTTTTTT,CASSLGRGTGPGELFF
16,TRBV4-1,NA,NA,TRBJ2-3,TGCGCCAGCAGCCAAGATCCTAGCGTATCTCCAGATACGCAGTATTTT,CASSQDPSVSPDTQYF
16,TRBV6-4,few,NA,TRBJ1-3,TGTGCCAGCAGCTCGCCGACAGGCCTCTCTGGAAACACCATATATTTT,CASSSPTGLSGNTIYF
16,TRBV5-1,few,TRBD1,TRBJ1-2,TGCGCCAGCAGTTCTCGCAAACAGGGGACTAACTATGGCTACACCTTC,CASSSRKQGTNYGYTF
17,TRBV21-1,NA,NA,TRBJ2-7,TGTGCCAGCAGCCCCCAGAAGGGGAGCGGGAGTAAATACGAGCAGTACTTC,CASSPQKGSGSKYEQYF
15,TRBV6-1,few,NA,TRBJ2-7,TGTGCCAGCAGTGATCGGACGGAGGTAAGCCACGAGCAGTACTTC,CASSDRTEVSHEQYF
14,TRBV19,few,TRBD1,TRBJ1-4,TGTGCCAGTACCTGGACAGGGGGAGGTGAAAAACTGTTTTTT,CASTWTGGGEKLFF